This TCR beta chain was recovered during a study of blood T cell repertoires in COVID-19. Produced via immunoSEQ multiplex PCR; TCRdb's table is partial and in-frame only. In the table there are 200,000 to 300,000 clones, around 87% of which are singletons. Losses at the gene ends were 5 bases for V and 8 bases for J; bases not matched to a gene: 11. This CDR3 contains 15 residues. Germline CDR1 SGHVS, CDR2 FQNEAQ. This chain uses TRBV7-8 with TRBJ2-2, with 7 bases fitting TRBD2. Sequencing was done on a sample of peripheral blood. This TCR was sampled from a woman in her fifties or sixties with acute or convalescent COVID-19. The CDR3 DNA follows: TGTGCCAGCAGCCCCCACGGCGGGAGAAGTGGGGAGCTGTTTTTT. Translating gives CASSPHGGRSGELFF.